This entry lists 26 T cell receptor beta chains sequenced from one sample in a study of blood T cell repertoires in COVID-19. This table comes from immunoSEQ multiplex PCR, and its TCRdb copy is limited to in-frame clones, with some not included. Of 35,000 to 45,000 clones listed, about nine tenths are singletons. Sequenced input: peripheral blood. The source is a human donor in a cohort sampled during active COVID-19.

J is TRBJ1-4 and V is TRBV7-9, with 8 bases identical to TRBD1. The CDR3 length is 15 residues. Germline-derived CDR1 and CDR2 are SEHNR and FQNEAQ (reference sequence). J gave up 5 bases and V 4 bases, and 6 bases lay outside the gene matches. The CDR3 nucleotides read TGTGCCAGCAGCTCTGCCCCAGGGGGCAATGAAAAACTGTTTTTT. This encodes CASSSAPGGNEKLFF.

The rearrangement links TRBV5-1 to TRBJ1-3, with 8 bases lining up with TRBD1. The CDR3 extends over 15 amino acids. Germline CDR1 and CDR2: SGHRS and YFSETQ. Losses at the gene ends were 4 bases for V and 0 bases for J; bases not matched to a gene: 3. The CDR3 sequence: CASSRDRSSGNTIYF. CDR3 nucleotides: TGCGCCAGCAGCCGGGACAGGAGCTCTGGAAACACCATATATTTT.

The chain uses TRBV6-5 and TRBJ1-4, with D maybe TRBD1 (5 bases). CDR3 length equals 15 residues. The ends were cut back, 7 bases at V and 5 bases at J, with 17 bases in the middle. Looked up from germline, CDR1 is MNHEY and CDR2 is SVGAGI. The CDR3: CASKRTWGANEKLFF. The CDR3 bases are TGTGCCAGCAAACGGACGTGGGGCGCCAATGAAAAACTGTTTTTT.

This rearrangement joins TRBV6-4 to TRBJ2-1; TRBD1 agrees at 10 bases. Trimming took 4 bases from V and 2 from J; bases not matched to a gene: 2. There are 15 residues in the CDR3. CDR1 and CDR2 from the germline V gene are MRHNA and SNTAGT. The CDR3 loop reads CASSVGTGAYNEQFF. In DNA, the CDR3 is TGTGCCAGCAGTGTTGGGACAGGGGCCTACAATGAGCAGTTCTTC.

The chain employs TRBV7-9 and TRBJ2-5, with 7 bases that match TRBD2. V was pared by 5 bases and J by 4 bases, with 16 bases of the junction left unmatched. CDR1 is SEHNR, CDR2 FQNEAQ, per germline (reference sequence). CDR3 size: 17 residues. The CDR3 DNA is TGTGCCAGCAGCCCGAGGCTAGCGGTTGGTATAGGAGAGACCCAGTACTTC. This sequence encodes CASSPRLAVGIGETQYF. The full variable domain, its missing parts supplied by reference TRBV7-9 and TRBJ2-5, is DTGVSQNPRHKITKRGQNVTFRCDPISEHNRLYWYRQTLGQGPEFLTYFQNEAQLEKSRLLSDRFSAERPKGSFSTLEIQRTEQGDSAMYLCASSPRLAVGIGETQYFGPGTRLLVL.

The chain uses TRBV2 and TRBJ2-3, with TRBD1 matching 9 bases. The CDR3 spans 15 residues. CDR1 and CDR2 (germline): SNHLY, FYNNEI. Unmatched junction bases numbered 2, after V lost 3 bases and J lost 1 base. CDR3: CASSEDRGGTDTQYF. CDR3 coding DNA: TGTGCCAGCAGTGAGGACAGGGGAGGCACAGATACGCAGTATTTT.

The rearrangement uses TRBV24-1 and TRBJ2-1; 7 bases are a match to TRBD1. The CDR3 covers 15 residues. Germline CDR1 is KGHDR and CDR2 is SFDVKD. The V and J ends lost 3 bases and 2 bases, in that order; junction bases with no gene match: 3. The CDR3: CATSDTQGAYNEQFF. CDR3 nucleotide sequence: TGTGCCACCAGTGATACCCAGGGGGCCTACAATGAGCAGTTCTTC.

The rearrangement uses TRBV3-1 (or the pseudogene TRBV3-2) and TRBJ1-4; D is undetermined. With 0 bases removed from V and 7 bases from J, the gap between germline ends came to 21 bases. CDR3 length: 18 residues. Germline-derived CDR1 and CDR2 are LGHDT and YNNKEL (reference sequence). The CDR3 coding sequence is TGTGCCAGCAGCCAAGATTGGGAGACACCAAAGACCGTTGAAAAACTGTTTTTT. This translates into CASSQDWETPKTVEKLFF.

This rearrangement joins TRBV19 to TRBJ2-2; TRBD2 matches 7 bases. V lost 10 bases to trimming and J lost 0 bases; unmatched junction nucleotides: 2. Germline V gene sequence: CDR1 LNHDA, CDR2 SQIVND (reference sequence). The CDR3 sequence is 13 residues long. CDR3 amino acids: CATLAANTGELFF. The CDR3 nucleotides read TGTGCCACCCTAGCGGCGAACACCGGGGAGCTGTTTTTT.

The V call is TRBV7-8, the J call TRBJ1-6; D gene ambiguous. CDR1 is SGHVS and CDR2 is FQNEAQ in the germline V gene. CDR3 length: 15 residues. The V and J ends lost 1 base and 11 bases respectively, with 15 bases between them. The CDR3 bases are TGTGCCAGCAGCTTAGAGGGCGGTGTCGGGGCACCCCTCCACTTT. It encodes CASSLEGGVGAPLHF.

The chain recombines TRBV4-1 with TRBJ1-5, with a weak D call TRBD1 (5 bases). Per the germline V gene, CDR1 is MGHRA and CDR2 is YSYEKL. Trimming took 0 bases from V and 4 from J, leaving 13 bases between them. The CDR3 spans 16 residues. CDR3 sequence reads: CASSQEGGWGNQPQHF. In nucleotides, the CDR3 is TGCGCCAGCAGCCAAGAGGGGGGGTGGGGTAATCAGCCCCAGCATTTT.

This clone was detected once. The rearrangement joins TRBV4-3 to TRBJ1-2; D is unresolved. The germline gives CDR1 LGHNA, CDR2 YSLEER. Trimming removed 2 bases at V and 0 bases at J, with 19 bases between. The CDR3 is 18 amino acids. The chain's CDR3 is CASSQHSGTVRANYGYTF. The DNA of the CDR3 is TGCGCCAGCAGCCAACATTCGGGAACCGTGAGAGCTAACTATGGCTACACCTTC.

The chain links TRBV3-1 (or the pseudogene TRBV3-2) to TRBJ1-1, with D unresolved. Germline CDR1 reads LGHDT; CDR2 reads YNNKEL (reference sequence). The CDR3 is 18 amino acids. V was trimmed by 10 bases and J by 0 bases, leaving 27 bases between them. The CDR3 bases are TGTGCCACCCCCAATGTTTCGGGGAAACCCCACATGAACACTGAAGCTTTCTTT. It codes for CATPNVSGKPHMNTEAFF.

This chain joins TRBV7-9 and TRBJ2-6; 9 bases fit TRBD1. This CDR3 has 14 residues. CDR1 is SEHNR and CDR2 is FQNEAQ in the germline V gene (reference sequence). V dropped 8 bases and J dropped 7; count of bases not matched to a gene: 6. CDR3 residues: CASRPGQGANVLTF. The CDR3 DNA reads TGTGCCAGCCGCCCGGGACAGGGTGCCAACGTCCTGACTTTC.

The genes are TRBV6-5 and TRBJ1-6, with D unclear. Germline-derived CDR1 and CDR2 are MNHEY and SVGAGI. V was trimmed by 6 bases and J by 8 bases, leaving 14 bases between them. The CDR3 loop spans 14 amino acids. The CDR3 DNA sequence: TGTGCCAGCAGGCCCCGGGGAGGGTATTCACCCCTCCACTTT. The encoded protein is CASRPRGGYSPLHF.

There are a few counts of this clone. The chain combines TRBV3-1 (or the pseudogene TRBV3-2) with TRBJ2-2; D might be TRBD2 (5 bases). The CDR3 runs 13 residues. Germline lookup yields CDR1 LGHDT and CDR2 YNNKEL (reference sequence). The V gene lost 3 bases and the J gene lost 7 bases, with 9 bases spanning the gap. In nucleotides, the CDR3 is TGTGCCAGCAGCCAGTATCGGGGCGGGGAGCTGTTTTTT. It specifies CASSQYRGGELFF.

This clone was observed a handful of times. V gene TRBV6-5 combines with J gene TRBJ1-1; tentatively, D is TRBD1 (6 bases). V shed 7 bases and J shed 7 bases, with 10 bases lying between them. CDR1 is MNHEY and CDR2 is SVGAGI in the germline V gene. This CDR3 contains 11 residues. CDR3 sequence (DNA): TGTGCCAGCAAACAGGGAATTGAAGCTTTCTTT. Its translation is CASKQGIEAFF.

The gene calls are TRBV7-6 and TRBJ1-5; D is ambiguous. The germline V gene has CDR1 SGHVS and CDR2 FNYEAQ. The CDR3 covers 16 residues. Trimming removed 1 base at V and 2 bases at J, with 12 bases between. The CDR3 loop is CASSLEPPRGNQPQHF. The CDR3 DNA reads TGTGCCAGCAGCTTAGAGCCACCGAGGGGCAATCAGCCCCAGCATTTT.

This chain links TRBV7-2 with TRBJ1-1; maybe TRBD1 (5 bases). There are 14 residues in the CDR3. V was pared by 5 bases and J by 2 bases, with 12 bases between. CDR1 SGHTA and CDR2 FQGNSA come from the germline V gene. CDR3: CASSPGHLNTEAFF. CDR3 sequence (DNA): TGTGCCAGCAGCCCCGGACACCTCAACACTGAAGCTTTCTTT.

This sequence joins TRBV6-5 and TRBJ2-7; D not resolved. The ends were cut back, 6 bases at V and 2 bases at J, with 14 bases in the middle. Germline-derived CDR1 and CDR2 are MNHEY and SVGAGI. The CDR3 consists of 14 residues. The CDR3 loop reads CASRSGSFPYEQYF. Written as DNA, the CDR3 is TGTGCCAGCAGGTCCGGGTCGTTCCCCTACGAGCAGTACTTC.

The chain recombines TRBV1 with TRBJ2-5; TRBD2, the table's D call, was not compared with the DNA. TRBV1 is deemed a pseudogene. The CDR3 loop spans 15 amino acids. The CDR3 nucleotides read TGCACCAGCAGCCAAGATCAAGCTAGTGGGGAGACCCAGTACTTC. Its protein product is CTSSQDQASGETQYF.

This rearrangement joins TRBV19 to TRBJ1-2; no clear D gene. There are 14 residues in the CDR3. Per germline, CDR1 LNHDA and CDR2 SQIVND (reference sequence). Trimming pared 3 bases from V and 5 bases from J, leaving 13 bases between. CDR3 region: CASSIGGLGYGYTF. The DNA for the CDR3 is TGTGCCAGTAGTATTGGAGGGCTCGGGTATGGCTACACCTTC.

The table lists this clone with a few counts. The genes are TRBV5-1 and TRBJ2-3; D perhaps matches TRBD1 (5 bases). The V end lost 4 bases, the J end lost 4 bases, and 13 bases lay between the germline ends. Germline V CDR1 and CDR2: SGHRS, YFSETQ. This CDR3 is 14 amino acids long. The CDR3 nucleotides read TGCGCCAGCAGCCCCATCACAGGCCCAGATACGCAGTATTTT. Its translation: CASSPITGPDTQYF.

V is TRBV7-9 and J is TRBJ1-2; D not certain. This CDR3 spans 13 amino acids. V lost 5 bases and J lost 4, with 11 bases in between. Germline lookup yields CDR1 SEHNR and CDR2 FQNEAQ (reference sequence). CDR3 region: CASSPSRGYGYTF. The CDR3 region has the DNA TGTGCCAGCAGCCCTTCACGGGGCTATGGCTACACCTTC.

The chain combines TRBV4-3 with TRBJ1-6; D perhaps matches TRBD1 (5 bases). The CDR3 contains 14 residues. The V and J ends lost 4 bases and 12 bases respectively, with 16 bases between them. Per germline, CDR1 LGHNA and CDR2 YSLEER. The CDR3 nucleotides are TGCGCCAGCAGCCTCGGCCAGGGCAGGGAACCCCTCCACTTT. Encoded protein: CASSLGQGREPLHF.

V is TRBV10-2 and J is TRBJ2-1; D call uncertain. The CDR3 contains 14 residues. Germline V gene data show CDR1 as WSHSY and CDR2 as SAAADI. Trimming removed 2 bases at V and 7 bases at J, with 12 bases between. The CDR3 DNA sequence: TGCGCCAGCAGTGAGGGGTCTAGTCTTAATGAGCAGTTCTTC. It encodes CASSEGSSLNEQFF.